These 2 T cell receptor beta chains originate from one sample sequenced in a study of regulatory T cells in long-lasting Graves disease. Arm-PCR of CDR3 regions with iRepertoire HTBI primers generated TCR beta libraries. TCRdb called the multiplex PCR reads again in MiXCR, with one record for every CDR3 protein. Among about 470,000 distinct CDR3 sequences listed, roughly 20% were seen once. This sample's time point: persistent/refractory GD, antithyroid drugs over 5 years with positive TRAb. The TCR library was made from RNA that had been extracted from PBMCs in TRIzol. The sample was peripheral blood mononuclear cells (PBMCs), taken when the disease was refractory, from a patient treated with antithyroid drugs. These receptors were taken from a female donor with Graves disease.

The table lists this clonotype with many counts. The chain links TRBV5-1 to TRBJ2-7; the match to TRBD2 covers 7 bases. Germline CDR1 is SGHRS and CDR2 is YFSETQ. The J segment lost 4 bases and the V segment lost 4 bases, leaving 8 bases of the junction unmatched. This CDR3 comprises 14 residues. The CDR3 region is CASSPEGSGYEQYF. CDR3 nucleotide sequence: TGCGCCAGCAGCCCCGAGGGTAGCGGGTACGAGCAGTACTTC.

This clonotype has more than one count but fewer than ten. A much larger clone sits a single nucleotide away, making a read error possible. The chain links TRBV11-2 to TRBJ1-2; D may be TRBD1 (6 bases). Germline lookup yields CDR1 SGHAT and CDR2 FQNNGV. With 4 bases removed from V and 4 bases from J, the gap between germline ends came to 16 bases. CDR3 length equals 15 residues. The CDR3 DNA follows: TGTGCCAGCAGCTCAGCCTCCGGGACACTCTATGGCTACACCTTC. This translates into CASSSASGTLYGYTF.